The 12 T cell receptor beta chains given below trace back to one sample, sequenced in a study of identifying expanded T cells in peripheral blood. Using immunoSEQ multiplex PCR, the repertoire was profiled, and TCRdb retains in-frame clones only, with some absent. The data hold some 93,000 clones, with around 90% observed a single time. Specimen: blood. The receptors shown here come from a person between 18 and 75 years old in good health.

The chain carries TRBV7-6 and TRBJ2-2; 12 nucleotides line up with TRBD1. The germline V gene encodes CDR1 SGHVS and CDR2 FNYEAQ. V lost 5 bases and J lost 4; bases outside the gene matches: 5. There are 16 residues in the CDR3. This CDR3 is CASSKGQGARTGELFF. DNA for the CDR3: TGTGCCAGCAGCAAGGGACAGGGGGCGCGCACCGGGGAGCTGTTTTTT. The entire variable domain, with the rest obtained from reference TRBV7-6 and TRBJ2-2, is as follows: GAGVSQSPRYKVTKRGQDVALRCDPISGHVSLYWYRQALGQGPEFLTYFNYEAQQDKSGLPNDRFSAERPEGSISTLTIQRTEQRDSAMYRCASSKGQGARTGELFFGEGSRLTVL.

To note about this clone: Other DNA sequences of this sample code for an identical CDR3. The chain has TRBV6-5 and TRBJ1-1, with D possibly matching TRBD1 (5 bases). Germline V gene lookup returns CDR1 MNHEY and CDR2 SVGAGI. V lost 0 bases, J lost 4 bases, and 6 bases lay in between. The CDR3 runs to 13 residues. The CDR3, as DNA: TGTGCCAGCAGTTACTCTGGGGGCACTGAAGCTTTCTTT. Protein product: CASSYSGGTEAFF.

This chain joins TRBV4-1 and TRBJ2-7, with D possibly matching TRBD2 (5 bases). This CDR3 has 16 amino acids. V gave up 0 bases and J gave up 3 bases, with 15 bases separating them. Germline CDR1 is MGHRA and CDR2 is YSYEKL. The CDR3 DNA is TGCGCCAGCAGCCAAGAGTACTCGGGGTCCTACTACGAGCAGTACTTC. Translated, it gives CASSQEYSGSYYEQYF.

The chain combines TRBV6-1 with TRBJ2-7, with 12 bases fitting TRBD2. The ends lost 4 bases at V and 5 bases at J; junction bases unmatched: 15. The CDR3 consists of 18 residues. Germline CDR1 and CDR2: MNHNS and SASEGT. CDR3 nucleotides: TGTGCCAGCAGTGGTTGGGCTAGCGGGAGGGCCCTCGGAAACGAGCAGTACTTC. Translated: CASSGWASGRALGNEQYF.

The chain has TRBV5-8 and TRBJ1-2, with D maybe TRBD1 (5 bases). Germline CDR1 SGHTS, CDR2 YDEGEE. This CDR3 has 13 residues. The ends were cut back, 4 bases at V and 4 bases at J, with 11 bases in the middle. CDR3: CASSRQTVYGYTF. CDR3 DNA sequence: TGTGCCAGCAGCCGACAGACAGTCTATGGCTACACCTTC.

CDR3 DNA sequence: TGTGCTAGTGGTACCCCGGTGACAGGGGAGTCTAGTGAGCAGTTCTTC. This encodes CASGTPVTGESSEQFF. The V gene is TRBV12-5, the J gene TRBJ2-1; the match to TRBD1 covers 8 bases. The ends lost 5 bases at V and 9 bases at J; junction bases unmatched: 15. Germline loops: CDR1 LGHNT, CDR2 FRNRAP. The CDR3 length is 16 residues.

The rearrangement links TRBV18 to TRBJ1-5; maybe TRBD1 (5 bases). Germline CDR1 and CDR2: KGHSH and LQKENI. The V end lost 3 bases, the J end lost 2 bases, and 11 bases lay between the germline ends. The CDR3 length is 15 residues. The CDR3: CASSPGTQGNQPQHF. The CDR3 DNA follows: TGTGCCAGCTCACCCGGGACCCAAGGCAATCAGCCCCAGCATTTT.

This clone was observed a single time. The chain uses TRBV4-3 and TRBJ1-3; D call uncertain. The V end was cut by 0 bases, the J end by 1 base, with 19 bases between. The CDR3 is made up of 19 amino acids. Looked up from germline, CDR1 is LGHNA and CDR2 is YSLEER. The CDR3 loop reads CASSQDFPAAALSGNTIYF. The CDR3 nucleotides are TGCGCCAGCAGCCAAGATTTCCCGGCGGCAGCATTATCTGGAAACACCATATATTTT.

The gene calls are TRBV19 and TRBJ2-7; D call uncertain. CDR1 is LNHDA and CDR2 is SQIVND in the germline V gene (reference sequence). The V end was cut by 1 base, the J end by 4 bases, with 11 bases between. The CDR3 loop spans 14 amino acids. CDR3 nucleotides: TGTGCCAGTAGTATAGCCACCGGACCATACGAGCAGTACTTC. Translating gives CASSIATGPYEQYF.

This clone was found a few times. The chain employs TRBV18 and TRBJ1-1; possible D gene TRBD1, 6 bases. The CDR3 spans 17 residues. V was pared by 3 bases and J by 1 base, with 18 bases between. CDR1 and CDR2 from the germline V gene are KGHSH and LQKENI. CDR3 amino acids: CASSPRPVDRPNTEAFF. CDR3 sequence (DNA): TGTGCCAGCTCACCGCGACCAGTCGACAGGCCGAACACTGAAGCTTTCTTT.

This clone was counted once. The chain carries TRBV7-9 and TRBJ1-4; D is unresolved. The V end lost 3 bases, the J end lost 4 bases, and 18 bases lay between the germline ends. Looked up from germline, CDR1 is SEHNR and CDR2 is FQNEAQ (reference sequence). This CDR3 spans 17 amino acids. CDR3 protein: CASSLWLPALGNEKLFF. DNA for the CDR3: TGTGCCAGCAGCTTGTGGTTGCCGGCCTTAGGTAATGAAAAACTGTTTTTT.

The V gene is TRBV27, the J gene TRBJ2-7, with a possible D match to TRBD1 (5 bases). Germline loops: CDR1 MNHEY, CDR2 SMNVEV (reference sequence). Trimming cost V 0 bases and J 4 bases, with 16 bases left between them. The CDR3 runs to 16 residues. The CDR3 here is CASSLSRVQAPYEQYF. The CDR3 bases are TGTGCCAGCAGTTTATCCAGGGTTCAGGCTCCGTACGAGCAGTACTTC.